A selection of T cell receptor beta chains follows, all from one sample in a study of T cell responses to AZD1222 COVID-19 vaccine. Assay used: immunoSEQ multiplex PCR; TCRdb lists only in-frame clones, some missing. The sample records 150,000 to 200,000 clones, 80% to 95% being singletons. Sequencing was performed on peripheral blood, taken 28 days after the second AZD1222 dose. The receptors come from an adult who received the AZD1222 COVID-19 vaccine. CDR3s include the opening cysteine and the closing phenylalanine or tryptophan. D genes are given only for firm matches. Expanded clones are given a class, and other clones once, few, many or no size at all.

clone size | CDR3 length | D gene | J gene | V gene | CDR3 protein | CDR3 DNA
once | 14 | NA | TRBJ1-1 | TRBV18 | CASSLRQSEAEAFF | TGTGCCAGCTCACTCAGACAGAGCGAAGCTGAAGCTTTCTTT
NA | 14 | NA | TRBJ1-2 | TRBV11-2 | CASSFRPRALGYTF | TGTGCCAGCAGCTTTAGGCCCAGGGCGTTGGGCTACACCTTC
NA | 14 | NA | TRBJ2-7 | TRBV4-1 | CASSQGTVPYEQYF | TGCGCCAGCAGCCAAGGGACCGTTCCGTATGAGCAGTACTTC
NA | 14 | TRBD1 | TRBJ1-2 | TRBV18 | CASSPPGQGYGYTF | TGTGCCAGCTCACCCCCGGGACAGGGGTATGGCTACACCTTC
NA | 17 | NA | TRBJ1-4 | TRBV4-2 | CASSQEGPDATNEKLFF | TGTGCCAGCAGCCAAGAAGGGCCCGACGCAACTAATGAAAAACTGTTTTTT
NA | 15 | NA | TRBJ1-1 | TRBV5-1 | CASSLSGRIYTEAFF | TGCGCCAGCAGCTTGTCGGGCCGAATCTACACTGAAGCTTTCTTT
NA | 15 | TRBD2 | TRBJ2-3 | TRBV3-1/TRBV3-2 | CASRLAGGHPDTQYF | TGTGCCAGCAGGCTAGCGGGGGGGCACCCAGATACGCAGTATTTT
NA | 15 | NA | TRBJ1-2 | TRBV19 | CASSVTVLSNYGYTF | TGTGCCAGTAGTGTGACAGTCCTGAGTAACTATGGCTACACCTTC
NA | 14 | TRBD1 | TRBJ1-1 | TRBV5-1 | CASSSGTDYTEAFF | TGCGCCAGCAGCTCTGGGACAGATTACACTGAAGCTTTCTTT
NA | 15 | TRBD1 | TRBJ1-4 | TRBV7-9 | CASRTTGTTNEKLFF | TGTGCCAGTCGTACGACAGGGACAACTAATGAAAAACTGTTTTTT
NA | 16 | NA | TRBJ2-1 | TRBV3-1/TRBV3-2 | CASSDPLRRSYNEQFF | TGTGCCAGCAGCGATCCCCTCCGGCGATCCTACAATGAGCAGTTCTTC
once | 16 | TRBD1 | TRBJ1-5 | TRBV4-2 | CASSQTQTGAHQPQHF | TGTGCCAGCAGCCAAACACAGACAGGGGCCCATCAGCCCCAGCATTTT
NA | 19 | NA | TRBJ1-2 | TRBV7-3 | CASSLRQTDQPLKDYGYTF | TGTGCCAGCAGCCTCCGCCAGACGGATCAACCCCTAAAGGACTATGGCTACACCTTC
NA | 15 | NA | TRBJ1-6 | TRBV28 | CASSLQNSYNSPLHF | TGTGCCAGCAGTTTACAGAATTCCTATAATTCACCCCTCCACTTT
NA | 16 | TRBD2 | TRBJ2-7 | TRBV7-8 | CASSKRPSGDSYEQYF | TGTGCCAGCAGCAAACGTCCTAGCGGGGATTCCTACGAGCAGTACTTC
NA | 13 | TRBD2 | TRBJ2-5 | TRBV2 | CASSLDGRETQYF | TGTGCCAGCAGTCTCGACGGGAGGGAGACCCAGTACTTC
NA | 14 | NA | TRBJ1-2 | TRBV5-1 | CASSSGQANYGYTF | TGCGCCAGCAGCTCGGGGCAAGCTAACTATGGCTACACCTTC
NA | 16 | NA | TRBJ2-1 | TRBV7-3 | CASSLDSRTDLNEQFF | TGTGCCAGCAGCTTAGACTCCCGGACAGATCTCAATGAGCAGTTCTTC
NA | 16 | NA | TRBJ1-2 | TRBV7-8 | CASSPLAGENDYGYTF | TGTGCCAGCAGCCCCCTAGCAGGGGAGAATGACTATGGCTACACCTTC
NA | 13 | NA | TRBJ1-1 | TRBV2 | CASSEAVNTEAFF | TGTGCCAGCAGTGAAGCAGTGAACACTGAAGCTTTCTTT
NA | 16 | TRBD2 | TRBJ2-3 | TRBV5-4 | CASTLTSGGGTDTQYF | TGTGCCAGCACCCTGACTAGCGGGGGGGGCACAGATACGCAGTATTTT
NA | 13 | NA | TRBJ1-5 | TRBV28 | CASRTKERQPQHF | TGTGCCAGCCGTACGAAGGAGCGGCAGCCCCAGCATTTT
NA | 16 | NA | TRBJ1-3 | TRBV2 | CASMLETVSSGNTIYF | TGTGCCAGCATGTTAGAGACGGTGAGCTCTGGAAACACCATATATTTT
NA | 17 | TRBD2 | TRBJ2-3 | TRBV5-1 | CASTSGGAPSSTDTQYF | TGCGCCAGCACTAGCGGGGGGGCCCCATCTAGCACAGATACGCAGTATTTT
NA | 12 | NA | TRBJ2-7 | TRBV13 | CASSLVSYEQYF | TGTGCCAGCAGCTTAGTGTCCTACGAGCAGTACTTC
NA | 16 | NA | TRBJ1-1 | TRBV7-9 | CASTLSYGPGDTEAFF | TGTGCCAGCACCCTCTCCTACGGCCCGGGGGACACTGAAGCTTTCTTT
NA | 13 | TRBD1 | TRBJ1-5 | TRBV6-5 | CASDRDGHQPQHF | TGTGCCAGCGACAGGGACGGGCATCAGCCCCAGCATTTT
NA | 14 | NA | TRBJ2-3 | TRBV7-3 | CASSSGVVTDTQYF | TGTGCCAGCAGCTCAGGGGTAGTCACAGATACGCAGTATTTT
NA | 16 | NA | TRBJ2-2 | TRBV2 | CASSHGASPNTGELFF | TGTGCCAGCAGCCACGGGGCCTCCCCGAACACCGGGGAGCTGTTTTTT
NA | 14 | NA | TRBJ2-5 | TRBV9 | CASSVGGREETQYF | TGTGCCAGCAGCGTAGGTGGCAGGGAAGAGACCCAGTACTTC
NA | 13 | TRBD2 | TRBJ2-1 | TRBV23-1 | CAEPSGGAWEQFF | TGCGCCGAACCTAGCGGGGGGGCCTGGGAGCAGTTCTTC
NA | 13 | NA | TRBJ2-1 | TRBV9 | CASSVSRVHEQFF | TGTGCCAGCAGCGTCAGCCGGGTTCATGAGCAGTTCTTC
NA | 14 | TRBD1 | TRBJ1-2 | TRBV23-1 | CASSQRTGKDGYTF | TGCGCCAGCAGTCAACGGACAGGAAAGGACGGCTACACCTTC
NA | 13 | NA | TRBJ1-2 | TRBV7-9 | CASSPPGVGGYTF | TGTGCCAGCAGCCCCCCCGGAGTGGGAGGCTACACCTTC
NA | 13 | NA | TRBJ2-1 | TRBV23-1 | CASSQSGGDEQFF | TGCGCCAGCAGTCAATCTGGGGGAGATGAGCAGTTCTTC
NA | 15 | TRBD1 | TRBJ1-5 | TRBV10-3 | CAISESGQGNQPQHF | TGTGCCATCAGTGAGTCAGGACAGGGCAATCAGCCCCAGCATTTT
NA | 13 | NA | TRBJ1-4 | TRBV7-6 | CASSSIRGEKLFF | TGTGCCAGCAGCTCGATACGAGGCGAAAAACTGTTTTTT
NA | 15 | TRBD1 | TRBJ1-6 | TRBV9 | CASSVGQGNNSPLHF | TGTGCCAGCAGCGTAGGACAGGGGAATAATTCACCCCTCCACTTT
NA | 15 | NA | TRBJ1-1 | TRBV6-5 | CASEDNRGLGTEAFF | TGTGCCAGCGAAGACAATAGGGGCTTGGGCACTGAAGCTTTCTTT
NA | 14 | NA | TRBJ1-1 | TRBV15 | CATGGGARRDEAFF | TGTGCCACTGGAGGGGGGGCCCGAAGAGATGAAGCTTTCTTT
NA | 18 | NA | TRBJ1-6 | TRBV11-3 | CASSLVEPKQVLNSPLHF | TGTGCCAGCAGCTTAGTCGAGCCTAAACAGGTACTAAATTCACCCCTCCACTTT
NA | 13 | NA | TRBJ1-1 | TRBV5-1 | CASSFAQGSEAFF | TGCGCCAGCAGCTTCGCTCAGGGGTCTGAAGCTTTCTTT
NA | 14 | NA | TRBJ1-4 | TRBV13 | CASSFKQGREKLFF | TGTGCCAGCAGCTTTAAACAGGGTCGTGAAAAACTGTTTTTT
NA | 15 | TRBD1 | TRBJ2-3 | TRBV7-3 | CASSMQGASPDTQYF | TGTGCCAGCAGCATGCAGGGGGCGTCTCCAGATACGCAGTATTTT
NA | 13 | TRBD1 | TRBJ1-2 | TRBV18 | CASSTGDSYGYTF | TGTGCCAGCTCGACAGGGGACAGCTATGGCTACACCTTC
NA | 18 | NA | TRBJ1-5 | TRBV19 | CASPRHPWYGAQPQPQHF | TGTGCCAGTCCTCGCCACCCATGGTACGGGGCTCAACCTCAGCCCCAGCATTTT
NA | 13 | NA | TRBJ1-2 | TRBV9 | CASSVETQAGYTF | TGTGCCAGCAGCGTAGAAACTCAGGCTGGCTACACCTTC
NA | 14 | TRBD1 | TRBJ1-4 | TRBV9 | CASSGDRVGEKLFF | TGTGCCAGCAGCGGGGACAGGGTAGGGGAAAAACTGTTTTTT
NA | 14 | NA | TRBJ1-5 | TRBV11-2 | CASSLVRVRQPQHF | TGTGCCAGCAGCTTGGTAAGGGTACGTCAGCCCCAGCATTTT
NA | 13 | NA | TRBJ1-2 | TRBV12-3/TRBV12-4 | CASSGNSIYGYTF | TGTGCCAGCAGTGGGAACAGCATTTATGGCTACACCTTC
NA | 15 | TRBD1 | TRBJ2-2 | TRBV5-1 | CASSRDRGITGELFF | TGCGCCAGCAGCAGGGACAGGGGGATCACCGGGGAGCTGTTTTTT
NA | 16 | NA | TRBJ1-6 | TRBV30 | CAWSVRGDSYNSPLHF | TGTGCCTGGAGTGTCCGCGGGGACTCCTATAATTCACCCCTCCACTTT
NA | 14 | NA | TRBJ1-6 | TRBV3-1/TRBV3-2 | CASSPEDLRSPLHF | TGTGCCAGCAGCCCGGAAGACCTGCGGTCACCCCTCCACTTT
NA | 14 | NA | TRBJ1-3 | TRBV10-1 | CASSESGSGNTIYF | TGCGCCAGCAGTGAGTCCGGGAGTGGAAACACCATATATTTT
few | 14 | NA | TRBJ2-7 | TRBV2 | CASSEQQQSYEQYF | TGTGCCAGCAGTGAGCAGCAGCAATCCTACGAGCAGTACTTC